The 20 T cell receptor beta chains given below trace back to one sample, sequenced in a study of blood T cell repertoires in COVID-19. Produced via immunoSEQ multiplex PCR; TCRdb's table is partial and in-frame only. The sample carries tens of thousands of clones, approximately 87% recorded once. Sequencing was performed on peripheral blood. The receptors here all came from a human donor in a cohort sampled during active COVID-19.

This sequence joins TRBV11-1 and TRBJ1-2, with 10 bases fitting TRBD1. The CDR3 is made up of 14 amino acids. J lost 7 bases, V lost 5 bases, and 7 bases had no gene match. Germline V gene data show CDR1 as SGHAT and CDR2 as FQDESV (reference sequence). CDR3 region: CASSQPGQGGGYTF. The DNA of the CDR3 is TGTGCCAGCAGCCAACCTGGACAGGGGGGTGGCTACACCTTC.

V gene TRBV11-2 combines with J gene TRBJ2-1, with 9 bases identical to TRBD1. The length of the CDR3 is 16 residues. Germline V gene data show CDR1 as SGHAT and CDR2 as FQNNGV. V dropped 1 base and J dropped 1; count of bases not matched to a gene: 2. The CDR3 loop is CASSLGQGGSYNEQFF. In nucleotides, the CDR3 is TGTGCCAGCAGCTTAGGACAGGGGGGTTCCTACAATGAGCAGTTCTTC.

V usage is TRBV5-6 and J usage is TRBJ1-2, with TRBD1 matching 8 bases. Trimming cost V 2 bases and J 2 bases; bases outside gene matches: 5. Germline CDR1 is SGHDT and CDR2 is YYEEEE. The CDR3 length is 15 residues. The CDR3 loop reads CASSFGTGDNYGYTF. The CDR3 bases are TGTGCCAGCAGCTTCGGGACAGGCGACAACTATGGCTACACCTTC.

V is TRBV19 and J is TRBJ1-2; TRBD1 is a possible D gene (6 bases). This CDR3 contains 13 residues. CDR1 and CDR2 (germline): LNHDA, SQIVND (reference sequence). Between the trimmed V and J ends, which lost 8 bases and 3 bases, there was a span of 13 bases. The CDR3 spells CASGDQGYYGYTF. CDR3 in DNA: TGTGCCAGTGGGGATCAGGGGTACTATGGCTACACCTTC. The full variable domain, in which reference TRBV19 and TRBJ1-2 provide the parts outside the CDR3, is DGGITQSPKYLFRKEGQNVTLSCEQNLNHDAMYWYRQDPGQGLRLIYYSQIVNDFQKGDIAEGYSVSREKKESFPLTVTSAQKNPTAFYLCASGDQGYYGYTFGSGTRLTVV.

The chain carries TRBV4-3 and TRBJ1-6, with TRBD1 matching over 7 bases. CDR3 size: 16 residues. J lost 7 bases, V lost 2 bases, and 8 bases had no gene match. Germline V lookup: CDR1 LGHNA, CDR2 YSLEER. CDR3 nucleotide sequence: TGCGCCAGCAGCCAACTACAGGGGCAGGGGAATTCACCCCTCCACTTT. As protein: CASSQLQGQGNSPLHF.

This clone was picked up one time. This chain uses TRBV20-1 with TRBJ1-4, with 10 bases matching TRBD1. The CDR3 consists of 13 residues. The germline V gene has CDR1 DFQATT and CDR2 SNEGSKA (reference sequence). The V gene end was trimmed by 3 bases and the J gene end by 8 bases; junction bases not matched to a gene: 3. DNA for the CDR3: TGCAGTGCTAGTGGACAGGGGGGGGAAAAACTGTTTTTT. Amino acid sequence: CSASGQGGEKLFF.

This rearrangement joins TRBV3-1 (or the pseudogene TRBV3-2) to TRBJ2-4; D gene unclear. This CDR3 region has 14 residues. Trimming stripped 6 bases from V and 0 bases from J, with 9 bases between. Germline V lookup: CDR1 LGHDT, CDR2 YNNKEL (reference sequence). The CDR3 bases are TGTGCCAGCAGTCCAGGCAAAGCCAAAAACATTCAGTACTTC. Its protein is CASSPGKAKNIQYF.

The J gene is TRBJ2-3, the V gene TRBV19, with D possibly being TRBD1 (6 bases). Trimming removed 4 bases at V and 2 bases at J, with 25 bases between. The CDR3 is 19 residues long. Germline values: CDR1 LNHDA, CDR2 SQIVND (reference sequence). Here the CDR3 DNA reads TGTGCCAGTAGTAGGCCTACCGACTCACAGGGTGGGGACACAGATACGCAGTATTTT. This gives the protein CASSRPTDSQGGDTDTQYF.

This chain uses TRBV7-9 with TRBJ2-1; D is possibly TRBD2 (5 bases). The germline V and J ends were trimmed by 2 bases and 5 bases, with 13 bases remaining between them. The CDR3 spans 15 residues. From germline, CDR1 is SEHNR and CDR2 FQNEAQ (reference sequence). The CDR3 DNA reads TGTGCCAGCAGCTTAAGGGTAGCCGGGAACAATGAGCAGTTCTTC. Translation gives CASSLRVAGNNEQFF.

This clone appeared once. The gene calls are TRBV7-2 and TRBJ2-3; 8 bases are shared with TRBD2. This CDR3 comprises 14 residues. Germline V gives CDR1 SGHTA, CDR2 FQGNSA. V shed 3 bases and J 6 bases; nucleotides not matched to a gene: 5. As DNA, the CDR3 is TGTGCCAGCAGCTTGGGACTAGGTGGGGATACGCAGTATTTT. This codes for CASSLGLGGDTQYF.

The chain employs TRBV21-1 and TRBJ2-7; the table's D call, TRBD2, was not checked against the DNA. TRBV21-1 is shown as a pseudogene. This CDR3 has 16 residues. This chain's CDR3 is CASSKDHCTSSYEQYF. The DNA for the CDR3 is TGTGCCAGCAGCAAAGACCACTGCACCTCCTCCTACGAGCAGTACTTC.

The rearrangement uses TRBV6-6 and TRBJ2-1, with D possibly matching TRBD2 (7 bases). Trimming took 2 bases from V and 10 from J, leaving 18 bases between them. The CDR3 length is 15 residues. CDR1 and CDR2 from the germline V gene are MNHNY and SVGAGI (reference sequence). CDR3 DNA sequence: TGTGCCAGCAGTTACCCGGCTCGGGGGGCTGGCGAGCAGTTCTTC. Encoded protein: CASSYPARGAGEQFF.

This chain connects TRBV9 to TRBJ2-6, with D uncertain. V lost 7 bases and J lost 5, with 13 bases in between. Germline lookup yields CDR1 SGDLS and CDR2 YYNGEE. This CDR3 is built from 14 residues. The CDR3 sequence is CASAEECRANVLTF. The CDR3 region has the DNA TGTGCCAGCGCCGAGGAGTGTCGGGCCAACGTCCTGACTTTC.

The count of this clone is one. The V gene is TRBV2, the J gene TRBJ2-7; no clear D gene. This CDR3 spans 11 amino acids. V lost 4 bases and J 5 bases, leaving 6 bases between the germline ends. Germline-derived CDR1 and CDR2 are SNHLY and FYNNEI. The CDR3 region has the DNA TGTGCCAGCAGTGTGGCGGACGAGCAGTACTTC. Amino acid sequence: CASSVADEQYF.

The chain couples TRBV6-2 or TRBV6-3 to TRBJ2-2; 9 bases align to TRBD1. The CDR3 consists of 15 residues. V was clipped by 2 bases and J by 3 bases; unmatched bases: 1. Germline CDR1 reads MNHEY; CDR2 reads SVGEGT. The CDR3 DNA reads as TGTGCCAGCAGTTACACAGGGGGCCACACCGGGGAGCTGTTTTTT. It is translated as CASSYTGGHTGELFF.

The rearrangement links TRBV7-9 to TRBJ1-4, with 7 bases aligning to TRBD1. Trimming cost V 4 bases and J 6 bases; bases outside gene matches: 14. Germline CDR1 reads SEHNR; CDR2 reads FQNEAQ (reference sequence). This CDR3 has 17 residues. The CDR3 DNA reads as TGTGCCAGCAGCTCTTTCGGAGGGGGCCTGGGGGATGAAAAACTGTTTTTT. Its translation: CASSSFGGGLGDEKLFF.

The chain recombines TRBV10-3 with TRBJ2-6, with 10 bases fitting TRBD1. The germline V gene encodes CDR1 ENHRY and CDR2 SYGVKD. V trimming: 8 bases; J trimming: 0 bases; junction bases outside the gene matches: 7. The CDR3 has 17 residues. The chain's CDR3 is CAIPPGQGYSGANVLTF. DNA for the CDR3: TGTGCCATCCCCCCGGGACAGGGGTACTCTGGGGCCAACGTCCTGACTTTC.

The CDR3 DNA sequence: TGTGCCAGCAGCTCCAGTGACTGGGGGCCGGAGACCCAGTACTTC. Amino acid sequence: CASSSSDWGPETQYF. The chain recombines TRBV7-2 with TRBJ2-5, with D perhaps TRBD1 (6 bases). Germline CDR1 and CDR2: SGHTA and FQGNSA. The germline V and J ends were trimmed by 4 bases and 5 bases, with 17 bases remaining between them. The CDR3 contains 15 residues.

This clone was counted once. One junction end disagrees with the germline gene, perhaps due to a read error. The chain has TRBV28 and TRBJ2-3; D possibly corresponds to TRBD2 (6 bases). There are 18 residues in the CDR3. Germline assignment: CDR1 MDHEN and CDR2 SYDVKM. CDR3 in amino acids: CASSLPKGEAGRHRYAVF. The CDR3 bases are TGTGCCAGCAGTTTACCCAAGGGAGAGGCTGGGAGGCACAGATACGCAGTATTT.

The CDR3 sequence: CASSLDRTVITGELFF. In nucleotides, the CDR3 is TGTGCCAGCAGCTTAGATCGGACAGTCATAACCGGGGAGCTGTTTTTT. The V and J genes are TRBV7-9 and TRBJ2-2; D perhaps matches TRBD1 (6 bases). CDR1 is SEHNR and CDR2 is FQNEAQ in the germline V gene (reference sequence). V was pared by 1 base and J by 5 bases, with 14 bases between. The CDR3 runs to 16 residues.